A selection of T cell receptor beta chains follows, all from one sample in a study of blood T cell repertoires in COVID-19. Repertoires were generated with immunoSEQ multiplex PCR, while TCRdb's copy carries only in-frame clones and drops some. This sample yields more than 300,000 clones, of which approximately 85% are seen a single time; 1.5% to 2% belongs to the top ten. The sequenced sample was peripheral blood. The receptors derive from a woman in her forties or fifties with acute or convalescent COVID-19. Both conserved end residues are part of each CDR3. D genes are given only for firm matches. Only part of the rows carry a size: once, few, many, or a class if the clone is expanded.

size	D	V	length	J	CDR3	DNA
-	-	TRBV27	15	TRBJ2-1	CASSLGFERANEQFF	TGTGCCAGCAGTTTAGGGTTCGAGAGGGCCAATGAGCAGTTCTTC
-	TRBD1	TRBV4-2	15	TRBJ2-2	CASSLQGAVTGELFF	TGTGCCAGCAGCCTCCAGGGGGCCGTCACCGGGGAGCTGTTTTTT
-	TRBD2	TRBV18	18	TRBJ2-7	CASSPPRLAPPSSYEQYF	TGTGCCAGCTCACCACCGCGACTAGCACCGCCGAGCTCCTACGAGCAGTACTTC
-	TRBD1	TRBV2	16	TRBJ1-5	CASSRRDRSSNQPQHF	TGTGCCAGCAGCAGACGGGACAGGTCTAGCAATCAGCCCCAGCATTTT
once	TRBD1	TRBV7-9	13	TRBJ1-5	CASGQGANQPQHF	TGTGCCAGCGGACAGGGGGCGAATCAGCCCCAGCATTTT
-	TRBD2	TRBV18	16	TRBJ2-1	CASSPPGREGRNEQFF	TGTGCCAGCTCACCACCGGGGCGGGAGGGCCGCAATGAGCAGTTCTTC
few	TRBD2	TRBV28	17	TRBJ2-7	CASSLSSAGVSMREQYF	TGTGCCAGCAGTCTTTCCTCTGCGGGAGTCTCAATGCGCGAGCAGTACTTC
-	-	TRBV7-3	14	TRBJ2-3	CASSLTKDSDTQYF	TGTGCCAGCAGCTTAACGAAGGACTCCGATACGCAGTATTTT
-	-	TRBV6-1	15	TRBJ1-3	CASSETATYGNTIYF	TGTGCCAGCAGTGAAACGGCGACTTATGGAAACACCATATATTTT
-	TRBD1	TRBV18	15	TRBJ2-7	CASSPGGTGTYEQYF	TGTGCCAGCTCACCAGGGGGGACAGGGACCTACGAGCAGTACTTC
-	-	TRBV5-3	16	TRBJ1-1	CARSLGRGPMNTEAFF	TGTGCCAGAAGCTTGGGCAGGGGCCCCATGAACACTGAAGCTTTCTTT
-	-	TRBV7-2	13	TRBJ2-3	CASSLGRADTQYF	TGTGCCAGCAGCTTAGGTCGGGCAGATACGCAGTATTTT
-	-	TRBV29-1	10	TRBJ1-2	CSAGGDGYTF	TGCAGCGCCGGAGGAGATGGCTACACCTTC
once	-	TRBV5-5	15	TRBJ2-2	CASSRMTDLTGELFF	TGTGCCAGCAGCCGCATGACAGACCTCACCGGGGAGCTGTTTTTT
-	-	TRBV29-1	13	TRBJ1-1	CSLRRSMNTEAFF	TGCAGCCTACGACGGAGCATGAACACTGAAGCTTTCTTT
-	-	TRBV28	14	TRBJ1-5	CASSFMAGNQPQHF	TGTGCCAGCAGTTTTATGGCAGGGAATCAGCCCCAGCATTTT
-	-	TRBV4-1	17	TRBJ2-2	CASSQTSVTRSTGELFF	TGCGCCAGCAGCCAAACCTCCGTGACTAGGAGCACCGGGGAGCTGTTTTTT
once	-	TRBV7-3	13	TRBJ1-1	CASSPRSNTEAFF	TGTGCCAGCAGCCCCCGGTCGAACACTGAAGCTTTCTTT
-	TRBD1	TRBV15	15	TRBJ2-7	CATSRPGQPPYEQYF	TGTGCCACCAGCAGACCGGGACAGCCGCCCTACGAGCAGTACTTC
-	TRBD1	TRBV28	16	TRBJ1-1	CASSLGTGRGAAEAFF	TGTGCCAGCAGCCTCGGGACAGGGCGAGGGGCCGCTGAAGCTTTCTTT
-	TRBD1	TRBV6-6	16	TRBJ1-1	CASSRGQGPMNTEAFF	TGTGCCAGCAGTCGAGGACAGGGGCCTATGAACACTGAAGCTTTCTTT
-	-	TRBV6-1	14	TRBJ2-7	CASSEAQQLAEQYF	TGTGCCAGCAGTGAAGCGCAACAGTTGGCCGAGCAGTACTTC
-	-	TRBV28	16	TRBJ1-6	CASIEFSSAIGSPLHF	TGTGCCAGCATCGAGTTTTCGAGCGCCATAGGTTCACCCCTCCACTTT
-	TRBD1	TRBV28	14	TRBJ1-2	CASSRTGSNYGYTF	TGTGCCAGCAGTCGGACAGGGTCTAACTATGGCTACACCTTC
-	TRBD1	TRBV7-9	15	TRBJ2-1	CASSLGQGAGNEQFF	TGTGCCAGCAGCTTAGGGCAGGGGGCAGGCAATGAGCAGTTCTTC
-	-	TRBV30	18	TRBJ2-1	CAWSPHRSLLAHYNEQFF	TGTGCCTGGAGTCCCCATCGTTCCCTTCTGGCCCATTACAATGAGCAGTTCTTC